This record looks at one T cell receptor (beta chain) sequence and its context. The antigen is undetermined. These data belong to a study of T cell responses to AZD1222 COVID-19 vaccine. For the study at large: Pooling of second doses given at about 4 or about 12 weeks was done.

Study-level points and caveats: Nearly half of spike-specific TCRs reportedly target unmutated variant regions. Repertoire sampling occurred only after the peak T cell response. The study found vaccine-associated CD4 TCRs spanning spike, dominant at 160-218 and 743-854.

The germline V gene encodes CDR1 SGHVS and CDR2 FQNEAQ. CDR3 length equals 13 residues. Trimming took off 5 bases at V and 12 bases at J, with 14 bases between the two ends. Sequenced by immunoSEQ multiplex PCR; TCRdb stores in-frame clones only, minus some. The sample consists of roughly 96,000 clones, about 89% of them appearing once. The clonotype comes from an adult in good health. J is TRBJ1-6 and V is TRBV7-8, with D possibly TRBD1 on 5 matching bases. The sequenced sample was peripheral blood, obtained on day 0 of AZD1222 vaccination. The chain's CDR3 is CASSPSGAGPLHF. Here the CDR3 DNA reads TGTGCCAGCAGCCCCTCCGGGGCCGGACCCCTCCACTTT.